This entry lists 12 T cell receptor beta chains sequenced from one sample in a study of OX40 agonist ivuxolimab in advanced cancers. The assay was immunoSEQ multiplex PCR, and TCRdb's table has in-frame clones only and misses some. The sample consists of 60,000 to 90,000 clones, approximately 83% of them appearing once. The material was CD4+ or CD8+ T cells sorted from blood, obtained in a trial of the OX40 agonist ivuxolimab. These receptors were obtained from an adult with an advanced solid tumor such as melanoma, head and neck, liver or kidney cancer.

The V gene is TRBV30, the J gene TRBJ2-3; D gene ambiguous. The V and J ends lost 4 bases and 6 bases respectively, with 8 bases between them. CDR3 size: 11 residues. Germline V gives CDR1 GTSNPN, CDR2 SVGIG (reference sequence). The CDR3 sequence is CAWTRIDTQYF. The CDR3 DNA is TGTGCCTGGACCCGTATCGATACGCAGTATTTT.

The genes are TRBV18 and TRBJ1-5; D gene unclear. CDR3 length: 14 residues. From germline, CDR1 is KGHSH and CDR2 LQKENI. Trimming left V 4 bases short and J 0 bases short, with 7 bases between. The CDR3 DNA sequence: TGTGCCAGCTCACAGGGCCATAGCAATCAGCCCCAGCATTTT. Protein sequence: CASSQGHSNQPQHF. The whole variable domain, remainder taken from reference TRBV18 and TRBJ1-5, is NAGVMQNPRHLVRRRGQEARLRCSPMKGHSHVYWYRQLPEEGLKFMVYLQKENIIDESGMPKERFSAEFPKEGPSILRIQQVVRGDSAAYFCASSQGHSNQPQHFGDGTRLSIL.

As for this clone: At the DNA level, this CDR3 is encoded by other sequences in the same sample as well. The chain's CDR3 is CAFLGGNEQFF. The CDR3 nucleotides are TGTGCCTTTCTAGGGGGAAATGAGCAGTTCTTC. The J gene is TRBJ2-1, the V gene TRBV30; D perhaps matches TRBD1 (6 bases). This CDR3 region has 11 residues. CDR1 and CDR2 from the germline V gene are GTSNPN and SVGIG (reference sequence). The V and J ends lost 7 bases and 7 bases respectively, with 11 bases between them.

The chain links TRBV11-2 to TRBJ2-7; tentatively, D is TRBD1 (6 bases). V lost 3 bases, J lost 3 bases, and 12 bases lay in between. In germline, CDR1 is SGHAT, CDR2 FQNNGV. This CDR3 spans 14 amino acids. The CDR3 protein is CASSLVQGNYEQYF. The CDR3 bases are TGTGCCAGCAGCTTGGTACAGGGTAACTACGAGCAGTACTTC.

The rearrangement uses TRBV18 and TRBJ1-1; D is uncertain. From germline, CDR1 is KGHSH and CDR2 LQKENI. The CDR3 spans 12 residues. V lost 8 bases and J lost 1, with 8 bases in between. CDR3 protein: CASNIANTEAFF. The CDR3, as DNA: TGTGCCAGCAATATAGCGAACACTGAAGCTTTCTTT.

CDR3 residues: CASSYSKNTEAFF. The CDR3 DNA is TGTGCCAGCAGTTACTCGAAGAACACTGAAGCTTTCTTT. This chain joins TRBV6-5 and TRBJ1-1; D not certain. The germline V and J ends were trimmed by 0 bases and 1 base, with 3 bases remaining between them. CDR3 length: 13 amino acids. Per germline, CDR1 MNHEY and CDR2 SVGAGI.

The V call is TRBV7-2, the J call TRBJ2-7, with D uncertain. This CDR3 spans 15 amino acids. V dropped 2 bases and J dropped 3 bases, with 14 bases sitting between them. Germline V gene data show CDR1 as SGHTA and CDR2 as FQGNSA. The CDR3 is CASSLYLLGIYEQYF. CDR3 nucleotide sequence: TGTGCCAGCAGCTTATACCTCCTGGGCATCTACGAGCAGTACTTC.

The chain is built from TRBV18 and TRBJ2-7; D is possibly TRBD1 or TRBD2 (5 bases each). Germline assignment: CDR1 KGHSH and CDR2 LQKENI. With 6 bases removed from V and 5 bases from J, the gap between germline ends came to 17 bases. There are 14 residues in the CDR3. The CDR3 DNA follows: TGTGCCAGCTCCACCATGGTTAGGGGAGACGAGCAGTACTTC. Translated: CASSTMVRGDEQYF.

The chain links TRBV9 to TRBJ2-5; 7 bases are shared with TRBD1. The CDR3 is made up of 16 amino acids. CDR1 and CDR2 (germline): SGDLS, YYNGEE. V shed 1 base, J shed 1 base, and the junction held 7 bases outside the gene matches. CDR3 sequence (DNA): TGTGCCAGCAGCGTATCCGGGACAGCACTCCAAGAGACCCAGTACTTC. This translates into CASSVSGTALQETQYF. The complete variable domain, with remaining parts taken from reference TRBV9 and TRBJ2-5, reads DSGVTQTPKHLITATGQRVTLRCSPRSGDLSVYWYQQSLDQGLQFLIQYYNGEERAKGNILERFSAQQFPDLHSELNLSSLELGDSALYFCASSVSGTALQETQYFGPGTRLLVL.

This chain connects TRBV19 to TRBJ2-5; the D call may be TRBD1 or TRBD2 (6 bases each). Trimming left V 6 bases short and J 1 base short, with 18 bases between. The CDR3 length is 16 residues. The V gene's germline CDR1 is LNHDA and CDR2 SQIVND (reference sequence). This chain's CDR3 is CASRRGADYIQETQYF. CDR3 bases: TGTGCCAGTAGAAGGGGGGCGGACTACATCCAAGAGACCCAGTACTTC.

The chain is built from TRBV29-1 and TRBJ2-3; 11 positions match TRBD2. Trimming removed 7 bases from V and 2 bases from J; junction bases left unmatched: 5. This CDR3 has 14 residues. Germline CDR1 is SQVTM and CDR2 is ANQGSEA. This chain's CDR3 is CSETTSGNTDTQYF. The CDR3 coding sequence is TGCAGCGAAACGACTAGCGGGAACACAGATACGCAGTATTTT.

The V call is TRBV7-2, the J call TRBJ2-7, with D possibly being TRBD1 (5 bases). Per germline, CDR1 SGHTA and CDR2 FQGNSA. The V end lost 6 bases, the J end lost 5 bases, and 17 bases lay between the germline ends. The CDR3 consists of 14 residues. This CDR3 is CASRGHARPDEQYF. CDR3 bases: TGTGCCAGCAGAGGACACGCTAGACCCGACGAGCAGTACTTC.